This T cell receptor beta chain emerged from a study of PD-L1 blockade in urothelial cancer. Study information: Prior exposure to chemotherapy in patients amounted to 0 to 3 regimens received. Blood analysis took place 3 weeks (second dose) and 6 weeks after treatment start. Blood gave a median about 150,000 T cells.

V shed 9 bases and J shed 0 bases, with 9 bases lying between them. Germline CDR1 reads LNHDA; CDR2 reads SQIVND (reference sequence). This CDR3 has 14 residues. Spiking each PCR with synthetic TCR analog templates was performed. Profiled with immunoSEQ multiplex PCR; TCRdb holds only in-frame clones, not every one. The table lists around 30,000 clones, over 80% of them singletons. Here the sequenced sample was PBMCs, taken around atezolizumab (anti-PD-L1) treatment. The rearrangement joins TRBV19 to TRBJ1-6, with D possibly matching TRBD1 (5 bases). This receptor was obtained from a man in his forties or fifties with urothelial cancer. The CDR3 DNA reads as TGTGCCAGCGAAGACAGCTCCTATAATTCACCCCTCCACTTT. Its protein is CASEDSSYNSPLHF.